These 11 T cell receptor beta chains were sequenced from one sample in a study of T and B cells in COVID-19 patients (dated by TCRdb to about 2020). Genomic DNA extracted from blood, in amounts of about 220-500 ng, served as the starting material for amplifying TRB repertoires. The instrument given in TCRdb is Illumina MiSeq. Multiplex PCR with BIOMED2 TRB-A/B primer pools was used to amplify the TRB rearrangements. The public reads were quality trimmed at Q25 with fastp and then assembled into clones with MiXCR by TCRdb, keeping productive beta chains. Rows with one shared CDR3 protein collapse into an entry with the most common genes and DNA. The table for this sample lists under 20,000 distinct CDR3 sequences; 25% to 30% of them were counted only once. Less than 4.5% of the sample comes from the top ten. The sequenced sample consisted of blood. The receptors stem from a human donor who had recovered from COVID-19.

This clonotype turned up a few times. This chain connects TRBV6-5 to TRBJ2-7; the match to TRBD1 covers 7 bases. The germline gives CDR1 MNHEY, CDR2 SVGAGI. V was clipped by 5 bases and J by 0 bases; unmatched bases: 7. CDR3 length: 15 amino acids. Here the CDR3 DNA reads TGTGCCAGCAGTACAATCGACAGGGCCTCCTACGAGCAGTACTTC. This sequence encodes CASSTIDRASYEQYF.

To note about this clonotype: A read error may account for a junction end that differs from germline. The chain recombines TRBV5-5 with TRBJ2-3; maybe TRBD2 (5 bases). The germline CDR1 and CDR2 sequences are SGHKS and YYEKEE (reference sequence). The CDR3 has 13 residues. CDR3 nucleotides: TGCGCCAGCAGCTTGGATGGACTAGATACGCAGTATTTT. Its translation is CASSLDGLDTQYF.

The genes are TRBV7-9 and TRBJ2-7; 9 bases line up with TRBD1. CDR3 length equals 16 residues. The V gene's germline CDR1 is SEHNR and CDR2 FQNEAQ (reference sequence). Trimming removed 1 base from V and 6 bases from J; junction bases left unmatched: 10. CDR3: CASSLGGQGGRSEQYF. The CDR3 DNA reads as TGTGCCAGCAGCTTAGGGGGACAGGGAGGAAGGAGCGAGCAGTACTTC.

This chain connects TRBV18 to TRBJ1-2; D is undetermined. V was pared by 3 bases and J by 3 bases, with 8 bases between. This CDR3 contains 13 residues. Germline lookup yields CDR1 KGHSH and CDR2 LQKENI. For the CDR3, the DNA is TGTGCCAGCTCACCCGGCCAAGACTATGGCTACACCTTC. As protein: CASSPGQDYGYTF.

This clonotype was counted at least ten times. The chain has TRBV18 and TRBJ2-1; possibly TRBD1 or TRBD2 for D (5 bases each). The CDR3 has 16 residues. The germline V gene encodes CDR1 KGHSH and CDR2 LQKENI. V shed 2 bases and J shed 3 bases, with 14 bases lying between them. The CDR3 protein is CASSPRGNDYYNEQFF. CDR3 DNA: TGTGCCAGCTCACCAAGGGGTAACGACTACTACAATGAGCAGTTCTTC.

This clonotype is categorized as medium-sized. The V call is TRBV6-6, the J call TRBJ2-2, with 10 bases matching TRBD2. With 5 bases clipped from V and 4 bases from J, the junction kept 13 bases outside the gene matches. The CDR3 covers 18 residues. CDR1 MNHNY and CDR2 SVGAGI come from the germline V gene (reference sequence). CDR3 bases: TGTGCCAGCAGTCTCGGAGCGGGGGGGCGGGGAATCACCGGGGAGCTGTTTTTT. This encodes CASSLGAGGRGITGELFF.

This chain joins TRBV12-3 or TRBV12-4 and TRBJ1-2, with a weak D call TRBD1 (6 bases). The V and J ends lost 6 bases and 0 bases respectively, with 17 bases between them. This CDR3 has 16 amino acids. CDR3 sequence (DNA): TGTGCCAGCAGCCGGCGTGAGGGGGAGGCTAACTATGGCTACACCTTC. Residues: CASSRREGEANYGYTF.

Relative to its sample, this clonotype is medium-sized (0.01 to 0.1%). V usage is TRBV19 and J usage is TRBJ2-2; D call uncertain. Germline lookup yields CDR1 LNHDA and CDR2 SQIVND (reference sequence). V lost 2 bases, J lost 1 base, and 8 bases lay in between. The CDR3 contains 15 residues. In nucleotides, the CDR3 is TGTGCCAGTAGTATAATAGGGTGGAACACCGGGGAGCTGTTTTTT. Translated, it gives CASSIIGWNTGELFF.

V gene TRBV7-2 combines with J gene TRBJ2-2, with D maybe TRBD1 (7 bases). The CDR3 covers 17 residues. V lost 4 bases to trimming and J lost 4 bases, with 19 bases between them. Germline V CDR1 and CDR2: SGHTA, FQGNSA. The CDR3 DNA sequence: TGTGCCAGCAGCTCCCGGAGGGGGCAGTCGGTCACCGGGGAGCTGTTTTTT. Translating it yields CASSSRRGQSVTGELFF.

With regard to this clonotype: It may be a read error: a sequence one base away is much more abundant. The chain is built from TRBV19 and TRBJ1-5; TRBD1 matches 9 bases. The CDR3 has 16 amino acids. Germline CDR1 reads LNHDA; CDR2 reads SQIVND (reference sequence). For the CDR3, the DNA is TGTGCCAGTAGTACGACAGGGGGATTTAGCATTCAGCCCCAGCATTTT. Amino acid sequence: CASSTTGGFSIQPQHF.

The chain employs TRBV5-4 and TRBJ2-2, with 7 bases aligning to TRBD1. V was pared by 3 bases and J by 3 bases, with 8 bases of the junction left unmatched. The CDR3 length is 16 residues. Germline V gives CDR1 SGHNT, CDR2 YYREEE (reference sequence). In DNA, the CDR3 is TGTGCCAGCAGCTCTCTCCGGGACAGACACACCGGGGAGCTGTTTTTT. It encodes CASSSLRDRHTGELFF.